Following are 25 T cell receptor beta chains from one sample sequenced in a study of T cell responses to AZD1222 COVID-19 vaccine. The data were produced by immunoSEQ multiplex PCR, yet TCRdb's version contains in-frame clones alone and is incomplete. The table records 120,000 to 150,000 clones, 75% to 95% of them present only once. Sample: peripheral blood, taken on day 0 of MenACWY control vaccination. The receptor set was obtained from an adult in good health.

The rearrangement links TRBV3-1 (or the pseudogene TRBV3-2) to TRBJ2-2; TRBD2 matches at 7 bases. V gave up 6 bases and J gave up 6 bases; unmatched junction bases: 7. The CDR3 has 14 amino acids. Germline CDR1 reads LGHDT; CDR2 reads YNNKEL (reference sequence). This chain's CDR3 is CASSLSGKPGELFF. The CDR3 nucleotides read TGTGCCAGCAGTCTCAGCGGGAAGCCCGGGGAGCTGTTTTTT.

The V call is TRBV27, the J call TRBJ2-1; 8 bases align to TRBD2. J lost 6 bases, V lost 4 bases, and 11 bases had no gene match. The CDR3 covers 16 residues. Germline V gives CDR1 MNHEY, CDR2 SMNVEV (reference sequence). CDR3 bases: TGTGCCAGCAGTTCCCTCCCGGCGGGGGGAGGCAATGAGCAGTTCTTC. Translation: CASSSLPAGGGNEQFF.

As DNA, the CDR3 is TGTGCCTGGAGTGGGGGACAGGGGTACCCCGAGCAGTACTTC. This sequence encodes CAWSGGQGYPEQYF. This chain uses TRBV30 with TRBJ2-7; the match to TRBD1 covers 10 bases. J gave up 6 bases and V 1 base, and 6 bases lay outside the gene matches. Germline CDR1 reads GTSNPN; CDR2 reads SVGIG (reference sequence). The CDR3 length is 14 residues.

This clone has more than one count but fewer than ten. The chain links TRBV18 to TRBJ2-5, with D tentatively TRBD2 (6 bases). Germline V gene sequence: CDR1 KGHSH, CDR2 LQKENI. The CDR3 is 17 residues long. Deletions cut 2 bases from V and 5 bases from J, with 21 bases between. In DNA form, the CDR3 reads TGTGCCAGCTCACCAAGCATGGGGCTAGCGTCCGGGGAGACCCAGTACTTC. This encodes CASSPSMGLASGETQYF.

This chain connects TRBV27 to TRBJ1-2; 7 bases align to TRBD1. The CDR3 extends over 16 amino acids. V was pared by 7 bases and J by 6 bases, with 17 bases of the junction left unmatched. Germline loops: CDR1 MNHEY, CDR2 SMNVEV (reference sequence). As DNA, the CDR3 is TGTGCCAGCACCCTCATCGGGGGACAGAGAGTTGATGGCTACACCTTC. Translated, it gives CASTLIGGQRVDGYTF.

V is TRBV18 and J is TRBJ1-6; D call uncertain. Germline assignment: CDR1 KGHSH and CDR2 LQKENI. V was trimmed by 4 bases and J by 7 bases, leaving 14 bases between them. This CDR3 is 15 amino acids long. CDR3 nucleotides: TGTGCCAGCTCACTACCGGGTGCAGAGAATTCACCCCTCCACTTT. Protein product: CASSLPGAENSPLHF. Based on the CDR3 plus reference TRBV18 and TRBJ1-6, the full variable domain is NAGVMQNPRHLVRRRGQEARLRCSPMKGHSHVYWYRQLPEEGLKFMVYLQKENIIDESGMPKERFSAEFPKEGPSILRIQQVVRGDSAAYFCASSLPGAENSPLHFGNGTRLTVT.

The chain has TRBV21-1 and TRBJ2-7; the table's D call, TRBD2, was not checked against the DNA. TRBV21-1 is noted as a pseudogene. This CDR3 has 13 residues. The CDR3 loop reads CASSPVRGYEQYF. DNA of the CDR3: TGTGCCAGCAGCCCGGTAAGAGGGTACGAGCAGTACTTC.

For the CDR3, the DNA is TGTGCCAGCAGCGACAGTGCTTTGTACGAGCAGTACTTC. Amino acid sequence: CASSDSALYEQYF. This chain joins TRBV27 and TRBJ2-7, with D possibly TRBD1 on 5 matching bases. The CDR3 is 13 amino acids. Germline CDR1 MNHEY, CDR2 SMNVEV (reference sequence). V lost 6 bases and J lost 4, with 13 bases in between.

This chain joins TRBV10-3 and TRBJ2-1; no clear D. Germline V gene sequence: CDR1 ENHRY, CDR2 SYGVKD. CDR3 length equals 16 residues. Trimming left V 4 bases short and J 0 bases short, with 13 bases between. CDR3 DNA: TGTGCCATCAGTGTAAGCGATCAGAGCTCCTACAATGAGCAGTTCTTC. Protein sequence: CAISVSDQSSYNEQFF.

Concerning this clone itself: Distinct nucleotide sequences in the sample also encode this CDR3. The rearrangement links TRBV2 to TRBJ1-1; TRBD1 might be the D (5 bases). V gave up 5 bases and J gave up 1 base, with 8 bases separating them. In germline, CDR1 is SNHLY, CDR2 FYNNEI. CDR3 length: 13 amino acids. In DNA form, the CDR3 reads TGTGCCAGCAGTAGAGACAGGAACACTGAAGCTTTCTTT. Protein sequence: CASSRDRNTEAFF.

V gene TRBV7-2 combines with J gene TRBJ2-7; tentative D call: TRBD2 (6 bases). This CDR3 has 14 amino acids. Germline V gene sequence: CDR1 SGHTA, CDR2 FQGNSA. Trimming left V 1 base short and J 3 bases short, with 10 bases between. As DNA, the CDR3 is TGTGCCAGCAGCTTAGTTCCGGGGGTCTACGAGCAGTACTTC. It is translated as CASSLVPGVYEQYF.

V is TRBV30 and J is TRBJ1-2, with no clear D. V lost 2 bases, J lost 6 bases, and 7 bases lay in between. Per germline, CDR1 GTSNPN and CDR2 SVGIG (reference sequence). The CDR3 consists of 11 residues. CDR3 region: CAWSKTHGYTF. CDR3 in DNA: TGTGCCTGGAGTAAGACCCATGGCTACACCTTC.

The chain has TRBV2 and TRBJ1-5; the match to TRBD1 covers 7 bases. V shed 7 bases, J shed 1 base, and the junction held 7 bases outside the gene matches. Germline lookup yields CDR1 SNHLY and CDR2 FYNNEI. The CDR3 is 15 amino acids. CDR3 sequence: CASKPTGPSNQPQHF. The CDR3 DNA is TGTGCCAGCAAACCGACAGGGCCCAGCAATCAGCCCCAGCATTTT.

CDR3 nucleotides: TGTGCCAGCAGTGAATTCTCCAGAAGCAATCAGCCCCAGCATTTT. Translating gives CASSEFSRSNQPQHF. The chain links TRBV2 to TRBJ1-5, with no clear D. Germline CDR1 reads SNHLY; CDR2 reads FYNNEI. The CDR3 is 15 residues long. V dropped 2 bases and J dropped 1 base, with 9 bases sitting between them.

This chain joins TRBV3-1 (or the pseudogene TRBV3-2) and TRBJ2-1; D not resolved. The CDR3 covers 15 residues. V lost 4 bases and J 1 base, leaving 11 bases between the germline ends. Germline assignment: CDR1 LGHDT and CDR2 YNNKEL (reference sequence). DNA of the CDR3: TGTGCCAGCAGCCTTTTCAGCAGGTCCTACAATGAGCAGTTCTTC. Its protein product is CASSLFSRSYNEQFF.

The chain uses TRBV6-6 and TRBJ2-7; weak D call: TRBD2 (6 bases). The length of the CDR3 is 13 residues. The germline gives CDR1 MNHNY, CDR2 SVGAGI (reference sequence). V lost 2 bases, J lost 3 bases, and 8 bases lay in between. As DNA, the CDR3 is TGTGCCAGCAGTTACGCGGGGATCTACGAGCAGTACTTC. Amino acids: CASSYAGIYEQYF.

V is TRBV19 and J is TRBJ2-7, with 10 nucleotides matching TRBD2. This CDR3 is 15 amino acids long. Germline V CDR1 and CDR2: LNHDA, SQIVND (reference sequence). Losses at the gene ends were 5 bases for V and 3 bases for J; bases not matched to a gene: 7. The CDR3 loop is CASSVSGTSDYEQYF. The CDR3 nucleotides read TGTGCCAGTAGTGTCTCCGGGACTAGCGACTACGAGCAGTACTTC. Full variable domain (remainder filled in from reference TRBV19 and TRBJ2-7): DGGITQSPKYLFRKEGQNVTLSCEQNLNHDAMYWYRQDPGQGLRLIYYSQIVNDFQKGDIAEGYSVSREKKESFPLTVTSAQKNPTAFYLCASSVSGTSDYEQYFGPGTRLTVT.

The V gene is TRBV7-2, the J gene TRBJ1-4; 9 nucleotides match TRBD1. Germline CDR1 SGHTA, CDR2 FQGNSA. This CDR3 contains 15 residues. V lost 5 bases and J lost 3; bases outside the gene matches: 4. Here the CDR3 DNA reads TGTGCCAGCAGCGTACAGGGGGCGTCTAATGAAAAACTGTTTTTT. Protein sequence: CASSVQGASNEKLFF.

The chain recombines TRBV19 with TRBJ1-1, with D possibly matching TRBD1 (6 bases). This CDR3 comprises 14 residues. Deletions cut 8 bases from V and 4 bases from J, with 17 bases between. CDR1 and CDR2 (germline): LNHDA, SQIVND (reference sequence). CDR3 bases: TGTGCCAGTTCCCTTAGGGGGGTTACCACTGAAGCTTTCTTT. It translates to CASSLRGVTTEAFF. Together with reference TRBV19 and TRBJ1-1, the CDR3 gives the full variable domain: DGGITQSPKYLFRKEGQNVTLSCEQNLNHDAMYWYRQDPGQGLRLIYYSQIVNDFQKGDIAEGYSVSREKKESFPLTVTSAQKNPTAFYLCASSLRGVTTEAFFGQGTRLTVV.

The rearrangement uses TRBV5-5 and TRBJ1-5, with 7 bases that match TRBD1. CDR1 SGHKS and CDR2 YYEKEE come from the germline V gene (reference sequence). Losses at the gene ends were 1 base for V and 4 bases for J; bases not matched to a gene: 2. The CDR3 length is 14 residues. For the CDR3, the DNA is TGTGCCAGCAGCTTGACAGGGGAGAATCAGCCCCAGCATTTT. It specifies CASSLTGENQPQHF.

The chain links TRBV5-4 to TRBJ2-7, with 12 bases identical to TRBD2. This CDR3 contains 16 residues. Germline CDR1 and CDR2: SGHNT and YYREEE (reference sequence). V trimming: 0 bases; J trimming: 7 bases; junction bases outside the gene matches: 8. The CDR3 spells CASSLELAGGVGEQYF. The CDR3 nucleotides are TGTGCCAGCAGCTTGGAACTAGCGGGGGGAGTGGGGGAGCAGTACTTC.

V usage is TRBV2 and J usage is TRBJ1-2; D uncertain. This CDR3 is built from 13 residues. Per the germline V gene, CDR1 is SNHLY and CDR2 is FYNNEI. Trimming removed 4 bases at V and 0 bases at J, with 6 bases between. CDR3 amino acids: CASSVSSNYGYTF. The CDR3 DNA is TGTGCCAGCAGTGTCAGTTCTAACTATGGCTACACCTTC.

The gene calls are TRBV11-2 and TRBJ1-6, with D perhaps matching TRBD1 (5 bases). The V end was cut by 7 bases, the J end by 7 bases, with 14 bases between. In germline, CDR1 is SGHAT, CDR2 FQNNGV. This CDR3 is 14 amino acids long. In nucleotides, the CDR3 is TGTGCCAGCACCCTTCAGGGTGGCAATTCACCCCTCCACTTT. Translating it yields CASTLQGGNSPLHF. The variable domain in full, completed from reference TRBV11-2 and TRBJ1-6, reads EAGVAQSPRYKIIEKRQSVAFWCNPISGHATLYWYQQILGQGPKLLIQFQNNGVVDDSQLPKDRFSAERLKGVDSTLKIQPAKLEDSAVYLCASTLQGGNSPLHFGNGTRLTVT.

The V and J genes are TRBV2 and TRBJ2-1; TRBD1 matches at 8 bases. This CDR3 is 14 amino acids long. Germline V CDR1 and CDR2: SNHLY, FYNNEI. V gave up 7 bases and J gave up 4 bases; unmatched junction bases: 6. DNA of the CDR3: TGTGCCAGCACTGGGACAGGCTTGTACAATGAGCAGTTCTTC. Protein sequence: CASTGTGLYNEQFF.

V gene TRBV7-6 combines with J gene TRBJ2-1, with 8 bases aligning to TRBD2. The germline V gene encodes CDR1 SGHVS and CDR2 FNYEAQ. The CDR3 length is 18 residues. The V gene end was trimmed by 1 base and the J gene end by 3 bases; junction bases not matched to a gene: 11. The CDR3 DNA is TGTGCCAGCAGCTTAGTCCTTACTAGCGGACCTAACTACAATGAGCAGTTCTTC. It codes for CASSLVLTSGPNYNEQFF.